This record looks at one T cell receptor (beta chain) sequence and its context. Antigen specificity is unknown. There are 13 residues in the CDR3. Germline loops: CDR1 MGHDK, CDR2 SYGVNS. V shed 1 base and J shed 6 bases, with 9 bases lying between them. CDR3 and TCR beta VDJ profiling relied on genomic DNA as the template. MiXCR, applied by TCRdb to the reads, yields one record per CDR3 protein. The sample has about 150,000 distinct CDR3 sequences; about 40% are singletons. The data stem from a study of CD8+CD57+ T cells in acquired aplastic anemia. Study in general: DNA recovered from sorted CD4+ and CD8+ cells had a mean of about 3.5 ug. Healthy donors averaged around 10 million reads for CD4+ cells. Study results and limitations: Between patients and controls, CD8+ Simpson's diversity did not vary significantly. Some 31 CD8+ CDR3 sequences were shared between patients and controls.

V gene TRBV25-1 combines with J gene TRBJ1-1; D is possibly TRBD1 (5 bases). The sample was sorted CD4+, CD8+, or CD8+CD57+ T cells (not recorded which) from PBMCs. This TCR was sampled from a human donor in good health, serving as a control. The CDR3, as DNA: TGTGCCAGCAGTGAATTAGGGGCGGCTGAAGCTTTCTTT. Protein product: CASSELGAAEAFF.